This passage covers 15 T cell receptor beta chains from one sample sequenced in a study of CD8+CD57+ T cells in acquired aplastic anemia. Genomic DNA templated the TCR beta VDJ and CDR3 profiling. TCRdb analysed the reads with MiXCR anew, one entry per CDR3 protein. The table shows about 180,000 distinct CDR3 sequences, with 40% to 50% occurring only once. Sequencing input: sorted CD4+, CD8+, or CD8+CD57+ T cells (not recorded which) from PBMCs. The source of these receptors is a human donor in good health.

V usage is TRBV29-1 and J usage is TRBJ2-7; 7 positions agree with TRBD1. The CDR3 covers 13 residues. J was trimmed by 3 bases and V by 6 bases; bases with no gene match: 8. CDR1 SQVTM and CDR2 ANQGSEA come from the germline V gene. CDR3 nucleotide sequence: TGCAGCGTGAGTACGGGACAGCACTACGAGCAGTACTTC. This encodes CSVSTGQHYEQYF.

This clonotype was seen at least ten times. The CDR3 DNA is TGCAGTGCTAGAGCAAAGACGGTAAACTATGGCTACACCTTC. Encoded protein: CSARAKTVNYGYTF. The chain links TRBV20-1 to TRBJ1-2, with unresolved D. CDR1 is DFQATT and CDR2 is SNEGSKA in the germline V gene (reference sequence). V was cut by 1 base and J by 2 bases, with 11 bases left in between. This CDR3 has 14 residues.

This clonotype was found many times. The chain carries TRBV10-3 and TRBJ2-1, with 13 bases that match TRBD2. After removal of 3 bases from V and 7 bases from J, the junction contained 6 bases not matched to a gene. This CDR3 is built from 16 residues. Germline values: CDR1 ENHRY, CDR2 SYGVKD. CDR3 protein: CAISESLAGGPNEQFF. CDR3 DNA: TGTGCCATCAGTGAATCACTAGCGGGAGGGCCAAATGAGCAGTTCTTC.

V is TRBV19 and J is TRBJ2-4; 11 positions match TRBD2. Trimming took 3 bases from V and 0 from J; bases not matched to a gene: 10. The CDR3 is 19 amino acids. The germline V gene encodes CDR1 LNHDA and CDR2 SQIVND (reference sequence). The CDR3 reads CASSIQLAGEGGAKNIQYF. DNA of the CDR3: TGTGCCAGTAGTATCCAACTAGCGGGAGAGGGGGGAGCCAAAAACATTCAGTACTTC.

There are many counts of this clonotype. The genes are TRBV5-1 and TRBJ1-1; D remains unclear. CDR1 and CDR2 (germline): SGHRS, YFSETQ. V lost 2 bases and J 6 bases, leaving 17 bases between the germline ends. The CDR3 extends over 15 amino acids. CDR3 amino acids: CASSLTRTTAPEAFF. The CDR3, as DNA: TGCGCCAGCAGCTTAACACGGACCACGGCCCCTGAAGCTTTCTTT.

In regard to this clonotype: It may be a read error: a sequence one base away is much more abundant. The J gene is TRBJ2-5, the V gene TRBV5-1; TRBD1 or TRBD2 may be the D gene (5 bases each). Trimming took 2 bases from V and 4 from J, leaving 18 bases between them. This CDR3 comprises 16 residues. Germline CDR1 SGHRS, CDR2 YFSETQ. CDR3 loop: CASSFIVVGGGETQYF. CDR3 sequence (DNA): TGCGCCAGCAGCTTCATTGTCGTGGGTGGGGGAGAGACCCAGTACTTC.

Many counts were recorded for this clonotype. This sequence joins TRBV2 and TRBJ2-1; D remains unclear. The germline V and J ends were trimmed by 5 bases and 5 bases, with 4 bases remaining between them. The CDR3 has 11 residues. CDR1 SNHLY and CDR2 FYNNEI come from the germline V gene. The CDR3 here is CASSLHNEQFF. As DNA, the CDR3 is TGTGCCAGCAGTTTGCACAATGAGCAGTTCTTC.

This chain connects TRBV5-4 to TRBJ2-1, with 10 bases aligning to TRBD2. The CDR3 length is 16 residues. Looked up from germline, CDR1 is SGHNT and CDR2 is YYREEE (reference sequence). After removal of 2 bases from V and 4 bases from J, the junction contained 6 bases not matched to a gene. This chain's CDR3 is CASSFPSGSRYNEQFF. The CDR3 nucleotides are TGTGCCAGCAGCTTCCCTAGCGGGAGTAGGTACAATGAGCAGTTCTTC. The whole variable domain, filled in from reference TRBV5-4 and TRBJ2-1, reads ETGVTQSPTHLIKTRGQQVTLRCSSQSGHNTVSWYQQALGQGPQFIFQYYREEENGRGNFPPRFSGLQFPNYSSELNVNALELDDSALYLCASSFPSGSRYNEQFFGPGTRLTVL.

This clonotype has a handful of counts. The chain is built from TRBV29-1 and TRBJ1-2; D possibly corresponds to TRBD1 (6 bases). In germline, CDR1 is SQVTM, CDR2 ANQGSEA. The CDR3 runs 12 residues. The germline V and J ends were trimmed by 0 bases and 13 bases, with 15 bases remaining between them. CDR3 nucleotides: TGCAGCGTTGAAGATCTTACCTTGACAGGCACCTTC. This translates into CSVEDLTLTGTF.

The chain links TRBV29-1 to TRBJ1-1; the D is unclear. Trimming cost V 8 bases and J 2 bases, with 15 bases left between them. Germline assignment: CDR1 SQVTM and CDR2 ANQGSEA. This CDR3 comprises 13 residues. The CDR3 nucleotides read TGCAGCTTGGTTGGGTTGGGAAACACTGAAGCTTTCTTT. This encodes CSLVGLGNTEAFF.

The genes are TRBV19 and TRBJ1-2, with 7 bases that match TRBD1. V lost 7 bases and J lost 4; bases outside the gene matches: 12. Germline V lookup: CDR1 LNHDA, CDR2 SQIVND (reference sequence). The CDR3 loop spans 15 amino acids. CDR3 DNA sequence: TGTGCCAGTACCCCGAGGGGGCAGGTGAGCTATGGCTACACCTTC. Its protein is CASTPRGQVSYGYTF.

The CDR3 nucleotides read TGTGCCAGCAGCTCCAACAGGGACTACGAGCAGTACTTC. This translates into CASSSNRDYEQYF. The rearrangement links TRBV7-8 to TRBJ2-7, with D possibly matching TRBD1 (6 bases). Germline CDR1 and CDR2: SGHVS and FQNEAQ. V was shortened by 4 bases and J by 3 bases, with 10 bases between the two germline ends. The CDR3 totals 13 residues.

The chain is built from TRBV15 and TRBJ1-6; the D gene is possibly TRBD1 (6 bases). The CDR3 is 16 amino acids. The ends were cut back, 3 bases at V and 10 bases at J, with 19 bases in the middle. Germline V CDR1 and CDR2: LNHNV, YYDKDF (reference sequence). The chain's CDR3 is CATSRGSGGGHSPLHF. CDR3 DNA sequence: TGTGCCACCAGCAGGGGTTCTGGAGGGGGGCACTCACCCCTCCACTTT.

This clonotype occurred many times. The genes are TRBV11-1 and TRBJ1-2; unclear D gene. CDR1 is SGHAT, CDR2 FQDESV, per germline (reference sequence). V was clipped by 0 bases and J by 2 bases, with 10 bases between them. This CDR3 is 15 amino acids long. In nucleotides, the CDR3 is TGTGCCAGCAGCTTAGCAGCAGGATTAAACTATGGCTACACCTTC. Its protein product is CASSLAAGLNYGYTF.

At least ten counts were recorded for this clonotype. The V gene is TRBV2, the J gene TRBJ1-5, with D uncertain. Germline-derived CDR1 and CDR2 are SNHLY and FYNNEI. Trimming stripped 5 bases from V and 3 bases from J, with 11 bases between. The CDR3 loop spans 14 amino acids. The DNA of the CDR3 is TGTGCCAGCAGTCAGATGGCCCTCAATCAGCCCCAGCATTTT. Translation: CASSQMALNQPQHF. Together with reference TRBV2 and TRBJ1-5, the CDR3 gives the full variable domain: EPEVTQTPSHQVTQMGQEVILRCVPISNHLYFYWYRQILGQKVEFLVSFYNNEISEKSEIFDDQFSVERPDGSNFTLKIRSTKLEDSAMYFCASSQMALNQPQHFGDGTRLSIL.